The rows below give T cell receptor beta chains drawn from one sample of a study of T cells in Graves' hyperthyroidism and ophthalmopathy. TCRdb re-called the multiplex PCR reads through MiXCR, storing one row per CDR3 protein. The sample records about 570,000 distinct CDR3 sequences, about 15% being singletons. The sequencing sample was made of blood. The receptors were gathered from a middle-aged woman with Graves' hyperthyroidism. Each CDR3 is given with its conserved first and last residue. The order of the fields is J gene, V gene, CDR3 length, clone size, D gene, CDR3 protein, CDR3 DNA. The D gene is left open where the match is weak. Size tells how often a clone was seen (once, few, many) or the class of an expanded clone, and some rows leave it out.

TRBJ2-1 TRBV6-1 16 many TRBD2 CASSFSSGRTYNEQFF TGTGCCAGCAGTTTCTCTAGCGGGAGAACCTACAATGAGCAGTTCTTC
TRBJ1-2 TRBV20-1 12 many NA CSARGGDYGYTF TGCAGCGCTCGTGGCGGGGACTATGGCTACACCTTC
TRBJ2-1 TRBV28 17 few NA CASSFTADSGPNNEQFF TGTGCCAGCAGTTTCACTGCGGATTCTGGTCCCAACAATGAGCAGTTCTTC
TRBJ1-3 TRBV7-9 17 few NA CASSKRQALFSGNTIYF TGTGCCAGCAGCAAACGACAGGCCCTGTTCTCTGGAAACACCATATATTTT
TRBJ1-6 TRBV5-6 16 NA NA CASYARQATGNSPLHF TGTGCCAGCTATGCAAGGCAGGCTACGGGAAATTCACCCCTCCACTTT
TRBJ2-1 TRBV19 12 NA NA CASSIVGFEQFF TGTGCCAGTAGTATAGTAGGGTTTGAGCAGTTCTTC
TRBJ2-7 TRBV29-1 15 many NA CSDLPQTGSSYEQYF TGCAGCGACCTCCCCCAAACAGGGAGCTCCTACGAGCAGTACTTC
TRBJ2-3 TRBV7-2 16 many TRBD2 CASSLEVGGRADTQYF TGTGCCAGCAGCTTAGAGGTCGGCGGGAGAGCAGATACGCAGTATTTT
TRBJ1-2 TRBV29-1 13 many NA CSVVGQGHNGYTF TGCAGCGTTGTAGGGCAGGGCCACAATGGCTACACCTTC
TRBJ1-5 TRBV28 13 many NA CASSRDSNQPQHF TGTGCCAGCAGCCGGGATAGCAATCAGCCCCAGCATTTT
TRBJ2-7 TRBV29-1 14 NA TRBD1 CSVGLGTGVYEQYF TGCAGCGTTGGGCTCGGGACAGGGGTTTACGAGCAGTACTTC
TRBJ2-2 TRBV30 13 few NA CAWTGLFSGELFF TGTGCCTGGACAGGGCTCTTTAGCGGGGAGCTGTTTTTT
TRBJ2-2 TRBV5-1 15 NA TRBD2 CASQGLAGYTGELFF TGCGCCAGCCAGGGACTAGCGGGGTACACCGGGGAGCTGTTTTTT
TRBJ2-7 TRBV6-1 15 many TRBD1 CASRDTGESSYEQYF TGTGCCAGCAGAGATACAGGGGAGAGCTCCTACGAGCAGTACTTC
TRBJ2-7 TRBV19 16 NA TRBD1 CASSPRDSGLSYEQYF TGTGCCAGTAGCCCTAGGGACAGTGGATTATCCTACGAGCAGTACTTC
TRBJ1-1 TRBV6-1 13 NA NA CASSPGRALEAFF TGTGCCAGCAGTCCGGGACGGGCACTAGAAGCTTTCTTT
TRBJ2-1 TRBV20-1 16 many NA CSARDLVGHSYNEQFF TGCAGTGCTAGAGATCTAGTGGGCCACTCCTACAATGAGCAGTTCTTC
TRBJ1-2 TRBV2 14 NA NA CASRGGEANYGYTF TGTGCCAGCAGGGGGGGTGAAGCTAACTATGGCTACACCTTC
TRBJ2-1 TRBV20-1 13 many TRBD2 CSAKLAGVIEQFF TGCAGTGCGAAGCTAGCGGGAGTGATTGAGCAGTTCTTC
TRBJ1-1 TRBV20-1 16 many NA CSARDDLSGGNTEAFF TGCAGTGCTAGAGATGATTTAAGCGGGGGGAACACTGAAGCTTTCTTT
TRBJ2-3 TRBV27 14 few NA CASSLSPLGDTQYF TGTGCCAGCAGTTTAAGCCCCCTAGGGGATACGCAGTATTTT
TRBJ2-7 TRBV10-3 13 many TRBD1 CAISDPGTGKQYF TGTGCCATCAGTGATCCCGGGACAGGGAAGCAGTACTTC
TRBJ2-7 TRBV2 12 few TRBD1 CASSGDRGEQYF TGTGCCAGCAGTGGAGACAGGGGTGAGCAGTACTTC
TRBJ2-7 TRBV7-9 13 many NA CASLGDIPYEQYF TGTGCCAGCTTAGGGGACATACCTTACGAGCAGTACTTC
TRBJ2-3 TRBV11-3 19 many NA CASSLGQGLFGSSTDTQYF TGTGCCAGCAGCTTAGGTCAGGGACTCTTCGGGTCTAGCACAGATACGCAGTATTTT
TRBJ2-3 TRBV6-1 13 many NA CASRQGMPDTQYF TGTGCCAGCAGGCAGGGGATGCCAGATACGCAGTATTTT
TRBJ2-1 TRBV12-3/TRBV12-4 14 NA TRBD2 CASNVAGAINEQFF TGTGCCAGCAATGTAGCGGGAGCTATTAATGAGCAGTTCTTC
TRBJ1-1 TRBV10-3 14 few NA CAIRTTEPNTEAFF TGTGCCATCAGAACGACAGAACCGAACACTGAAGCTTTCTTT
TRBJ1-1 TRBV5-1 13 many NA CASNRGEDTEAFF TGCGCCAGCAACCGGGGGGAGGACACTGAAGCTTTCTTT
TRBJ2-6 TRBV29-1 14 few NA CSVKPHSGANVLTF TGCAGCGTTAAACCACACTCTGGGGCCAACGTCCTGACTTTC
TRBJ2-2 TRBV28 16 NA TRBD1 CASSSVPGGSTGELFF TGTGCCAGCAGTTCCGTCCCAGGGGGCAGTACCGGGGAGCTGTTTTTT
TRBJ2-5 TRBV7-2 15 NA TRBD1 CASSFRTGGRETQYF TGTGCCAGCAGCTTTCGGACAGGGGGGCGAGAGACCCAGTACTTC
TRBJ2-3 TRBV10-3 12 NA NA CAISQGPDTQYF TGTGCCATCAGTCAGGGGCCAGATACGCAGTATTTT
TRBJ2-1 TRBV12-3/TRBV12-4 18 many NA CASSLAAWGRVTYNEQFF TGTGCCAGCAGTTTAGCTGCCTGGGGGCGGGTCACCTACAATGAGCAGTTCTTC
TRBJ2-1 TRBV27 14 NA NA CASSERPNTGEQFF TGTGCCAGCAGTGAAAGACCAAACACCGGTGAGCAGTTCTTC
TRBJ1-3 TRBV27 16 many NA CASTPGPPSSGNTIYF TGTGCCAGCACCCCGGGACCCCCGTCCTCTGGAAACACCATATATTTT
TRBJ2-5 TRBV5-1 17 few TRBD1 CASSQGDRAMRQETQYF TGCGCCAGCAGCCAAGGGGACAGGGCGATGAGGCAAGAGACCCAGTACTTC
TRBJ2-7 TRBV10-2 11 many NA CASSDQNEQYF TGCGCCAGCAGTGATCAAAACGAGCAGTACTTC
TRBJ2-5 TRBV28 13 many NA CASSLSGLETQYF TGTGCCAGCAGTTTATCGGGGTTGGAGACCCAGTACTTC
TRBJ2-2 TRBV19 13 NA NA CASSATYTGELFF TGTGCCAGTAGTGCTACGTACACCGGGGAGCTGTTTTTT
TRBJ1-1 TRBV5-1 12 few TRBD1 CASSIGTGEAFF TGCGCCAGCAGCATCGGGACAGGGGAAGCTTTCTTT